What follows describes a single T cell receptor (beta chain). The specificity of this receptor is unknown. No much larger clone exists at a distance of one base, and base qualities are not known. CD8 naive samples were CD45RO-negative cells positively selected for CCR7, giving a CD45RA+CCR7+ population that excluded TemRA cells. Donors were healthy HIV-negative adults with no recently reported acute infections or vaccinations. All donors were Caucasian adults living in Nashville, Tennessee, USA. Blood was obtained by leukapheresis, after which PBMCs were separated by Ficoll-Histopaque density gradient centrifugation and cryopreserved in liquid nitrogen vapor phase. Analytical flow cytometry was used to check the purity and quantity of every magnetically sorted T cell population. Each sorted fraction had its genomic DNA isolated and then quantified by UV absorbance on a Nanodrop 2000c. These data come from a study of shared clonotypes between healthy human individuals (dated by TCRdb to the early 2020s). In terms of the full investigation: The cohort comprised two women and a few men aged 18 to 49 years. Different laboratories and diverse techniques were used to prepare libraries and sequence TCR repertoires, to increase sequencing depth and limit assay-specific biases. For each donor, CD4 naive and CD4 memory were each given three plates, CD8 naive was given two plates, and CD8 memory was given one plate. Blood TCR repertoires of about five healthy adults were deeply sequenced to estimate repertoire size and the extent of clonotype sharing between individuals. Between about 0.8 and 9 billion PBMCs per donor were obtained by leukapheresis.

Including the terminal cysteine and phenylalanine, the CDR3 comprises 14 residues. The only DNA kept is the CDR3, 42 bases in frame from the first base. CDR1 SGDLS and CDR2 YYNGEE were looked up in the germline V gene. The junction shows trimming of 3 bases on V and 0 bases on J, plus 8 bases between the germline ends. Using the deep immunoSEQ assay, TCR CDR3 regions were amplified from genomic DNA by multiplex PCR. Genomic DNA extracted from each cell subset was distributed evenly over all wells of several immunoSEQ 96-well plates, and each plate served as one replicate. Each replicate PCR for sorted subsets received about 200 ng genomic DNA, equal to tens of thousands of T cell genomes. Purified libraries were measured with a Qubit 3.0 fluorometer, size-checked on a Bioanalyzer 2100, and measured again with the KAPA Library Quantification kit. Each immunoSEQ 96-well plate was sequenced on its own single-read 150-cycle Illumina NextSeq 550 flow cell. The published analysis was carried out like this. Because the immunoSEQ output included only junctional sequences and no quality scores, the filtering could not be the same as the filtering used for full-length reads. To assign V/J genes and CDR3, sequences were annotated against IMGT germline references using PyIR, a Python wrapper for IgBLAST v1.9. Any read was removed if the V/J assignment was weak (E-value above 1e-6), the CDR3 was missing, or the read contained stop codons, out-of-frame junctions, or ambiguous translated residues. V3J clonotypes were defined by identical inferred V gene, J gene, and CDR3 amino acid sequence. To compute the percentage overlap between repertoires, the number of shared unique clonotypes was divided by the size of the smaller repertoire. Richness of each repertoire was evaluated using RTK rarefaction, the Chao1 estimator, and Recon v2.1 estimates of unobserved clonotypes. Generation probabilities were computed with OLGA for all TCRbeta clonotypes obtained by the gDNA method from several donors. TCRdb took this table from immuneACCESS and kept in-frame rearrangements with V and J called. Such tables lack part of the clones; where checked against another copy, unresolved V genes explain under half of the gap, and the rest is unexplained. That table gives V, J and clone size, and the DNA gave D and trimming. In this sample the table shows around 1.9 million clones, 85% to 95% of which occur a single time. The ten largest clones capture approximately 1.7% of the sample.

Points the paper makes about the study in general: Sharing across four donors was observed for about 5% of naive CD4, 3% to 3.5% of naive CD8, around 2.5% of memory CD4, and around 0.44% of memory CD8 clonotypes. Even with the large sequencing depth, rarefaction of the sorted-subset datasets indicated that sequencing was incomplete. Larger estimated clonotype richness was generally found for naive subsets than for memory subsets. Pairwise subsampling led to the expectation that sequencing depth would affect the degree of clonotype sharing among donors. Sampling was restricted to blood, and TCR repertoires in tissue are likely to differ from TCR repertoires in blood. The small number of donors limited the genetic and exposure-history diversity represented. Higher generation probabilities were observed for clonotypes shared by all four sorted-subset donors than for non-shared clonotypes.

The sequence links TRBV9 to TRBJ2-3; the D gene is unclear. The receptor was isolated from a man aged 18 to 29 in good health. Some clones in this sample may be carry-over from other donors' samples. Sequencing was done on a sample of naive CD8+ T cells from PBMCs. Reading the label with the study, this specimen's cell subset or site is: CD45RA+CCR7+. The CDR3 has the sequence CASSGVGSTDTQYF. The DNA reads TGTGCCAGCAGCGGCGTAGGGAGCACAGATACGCAGTATTTT.